Below, 3 T cell receptor beta chains from the same sample are listed, as sequenced in a study of cytomegalovirus exposure and HLA in healthy donors. Use of 60 Vbeta and 13 Jbeta primers characterized the PCR. Libraries were prepared by immunoSEQ multiplex PCR; TCRdb keeps only in-frame clonotypes and omits some of them. Among about 230,000 clones listed, roughly 79% were seen once. Sequencing was carried out using PBMCs. The receptors come from a woman aged 40 to 50 in good health and CMV-seronegative.

This clone has only one observation. As DNA, the CDR3 is TGTGCCAGCAGCTCTAGCGGGGGACCTACGCAGTATTTT. This translates into CASSSSGGPTQYF. The rearrangement links TRBV7-3 to TRBJ2-3; TRBD2 agrees at 10 bases. CDR1 is SGHTA, CDR2 FQGTGA, per germline. The CDR3 is made up of 13 amino acids. The V and J ends lost 4 bases and 8 bases, in that order; junction bases with no gene match: 3.

The chain uses TRBV6-6 and TRBJ2-7; 10 nucleotides align to TRBD2. V shed 11 bases and J 4 bases; nucleotides not matched to a gene: 8. The CDR3 has 13 residues. Looked up from germline, CDR1 is MNHNY and CDR2 is SVGAGI (reference sequence). The CDR3 nucleotides are TGTGCCGGCCGACTAGCGGGTGGGTACGAGCAGTACTTC. It encodes CAGRLAGGYEQYF.

The chain has TRBV15 and TRBJ1-1; weak D call: TRBD1 (6 bases). Germline V gene data show CDR1 as LNHNV and CDR2 as YYDKDF (reference sequence). V was clipped by 5 bases and J by 4 bases, with 17 bases between them. This CDR3 comprises 15 residues. The CDR3 DNA is TGTGCCACCAGCCCCCGACAGGCACGGGGCACTGAAGCTTTCTTT. Translation: CATSPRQARGTEAFF.